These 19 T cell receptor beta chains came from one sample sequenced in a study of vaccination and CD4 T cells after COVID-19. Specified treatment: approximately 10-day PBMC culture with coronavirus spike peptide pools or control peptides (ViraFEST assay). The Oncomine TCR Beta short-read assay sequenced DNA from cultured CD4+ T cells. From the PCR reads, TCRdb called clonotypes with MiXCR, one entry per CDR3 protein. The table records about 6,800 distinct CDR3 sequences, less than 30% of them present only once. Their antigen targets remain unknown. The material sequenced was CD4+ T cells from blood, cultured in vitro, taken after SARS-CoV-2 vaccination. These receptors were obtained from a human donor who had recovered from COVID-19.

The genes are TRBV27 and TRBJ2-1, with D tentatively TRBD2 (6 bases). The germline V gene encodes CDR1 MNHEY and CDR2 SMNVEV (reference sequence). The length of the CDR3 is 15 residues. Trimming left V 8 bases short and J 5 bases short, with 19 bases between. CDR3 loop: CASGSLFRGNNEQFF. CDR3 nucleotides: TGTGCCAGCGGGTCACTATTTCGGGGGAACAATGAGCAGTTCTTC.

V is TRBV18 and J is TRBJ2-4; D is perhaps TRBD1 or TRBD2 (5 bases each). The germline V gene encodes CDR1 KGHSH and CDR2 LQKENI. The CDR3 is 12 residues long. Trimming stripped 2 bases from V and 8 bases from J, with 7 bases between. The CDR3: CASSPLGDIQYF. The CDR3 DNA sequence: TGTGCCAGCTCACCATTGGGGGACATTCAGTACTTC.

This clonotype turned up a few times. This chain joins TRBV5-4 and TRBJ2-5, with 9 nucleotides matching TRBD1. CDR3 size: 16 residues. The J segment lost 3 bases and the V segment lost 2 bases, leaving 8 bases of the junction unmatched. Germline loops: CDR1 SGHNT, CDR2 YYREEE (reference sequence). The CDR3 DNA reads TGTGCCAGCAGCTTTCAAACAGGGGGCGAGGAAGAGACCCAGTACTTC. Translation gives CASSFQTGGEEETQYF.

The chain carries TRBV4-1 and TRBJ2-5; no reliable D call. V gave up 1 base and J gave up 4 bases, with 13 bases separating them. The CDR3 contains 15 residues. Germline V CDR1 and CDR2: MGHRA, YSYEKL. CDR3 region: CASSQGSSNRETQYF. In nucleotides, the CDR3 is TGCGCCAGCAGCCAAGGGTCGAGCAACCGAGAGACCCAGTACTTC.

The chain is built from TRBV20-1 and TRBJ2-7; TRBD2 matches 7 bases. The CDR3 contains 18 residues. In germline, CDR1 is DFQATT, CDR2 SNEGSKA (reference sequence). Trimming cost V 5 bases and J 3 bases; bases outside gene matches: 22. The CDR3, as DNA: TGCAGTGCTCTCCAGGGAGGGCTAGCGAATTCAAGGTTCTACGAGCAGTACTTC. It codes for CSALQGGLANSRFYEQYF.

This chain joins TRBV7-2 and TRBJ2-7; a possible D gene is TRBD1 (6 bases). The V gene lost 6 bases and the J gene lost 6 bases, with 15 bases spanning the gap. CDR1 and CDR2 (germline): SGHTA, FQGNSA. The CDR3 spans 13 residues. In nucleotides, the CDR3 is TGTGCCAGCAGAGCCGGGACAAGGGGCGAGCAGTACTTC. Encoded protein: CASRAGTRGEQYF.

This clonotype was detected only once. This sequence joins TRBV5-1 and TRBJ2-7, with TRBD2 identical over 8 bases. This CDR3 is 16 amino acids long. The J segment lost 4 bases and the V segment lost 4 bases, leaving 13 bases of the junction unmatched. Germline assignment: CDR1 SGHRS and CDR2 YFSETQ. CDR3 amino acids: CASSRGASGGAYEQYF. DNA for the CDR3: TGCGCCAGCAGCCGTGGGGCCAGCGGGGGAGCTTACGAGCAGTACTTC.

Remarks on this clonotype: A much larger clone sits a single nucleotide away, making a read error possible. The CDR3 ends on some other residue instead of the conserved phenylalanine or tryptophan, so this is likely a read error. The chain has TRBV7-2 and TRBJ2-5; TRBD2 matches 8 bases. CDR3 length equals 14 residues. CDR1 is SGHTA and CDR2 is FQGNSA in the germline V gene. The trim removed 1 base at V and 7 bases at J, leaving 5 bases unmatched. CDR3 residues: CASSLGGLGLTQYS. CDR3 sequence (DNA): TGTGCCAGCAGCTTAGGGGGACTAGGTTTGACCCAGTACTCC.

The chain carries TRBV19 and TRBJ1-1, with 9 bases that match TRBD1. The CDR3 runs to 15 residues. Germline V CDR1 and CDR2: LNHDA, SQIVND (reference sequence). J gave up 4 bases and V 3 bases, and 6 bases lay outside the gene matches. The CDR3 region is CASSITGGSGTEAFF. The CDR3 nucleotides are TGTGCCAGTAGTATCACAGGGGGCAGTGGCACTGAAGCTTTCTTT.

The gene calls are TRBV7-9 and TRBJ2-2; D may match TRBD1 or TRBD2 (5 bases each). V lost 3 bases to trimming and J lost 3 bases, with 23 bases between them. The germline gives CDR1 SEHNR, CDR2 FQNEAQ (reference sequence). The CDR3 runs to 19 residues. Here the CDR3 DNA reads TGTGCCAGCAGCTTTGGGAGTAGGGGACCAACATCCCACACCGGGGAGCTGTTTTTT. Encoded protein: CASSFGSRGPTSHTGELFF.

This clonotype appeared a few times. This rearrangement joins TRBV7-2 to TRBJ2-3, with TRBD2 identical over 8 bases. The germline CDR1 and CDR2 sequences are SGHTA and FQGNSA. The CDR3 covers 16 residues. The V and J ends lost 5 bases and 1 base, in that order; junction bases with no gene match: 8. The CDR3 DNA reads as TGTGCCAGCAGCCCCGAGGGACTAGTGGGCACAGATACGCAGTATTTT. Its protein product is CASSPEGLVGTDTQYF.

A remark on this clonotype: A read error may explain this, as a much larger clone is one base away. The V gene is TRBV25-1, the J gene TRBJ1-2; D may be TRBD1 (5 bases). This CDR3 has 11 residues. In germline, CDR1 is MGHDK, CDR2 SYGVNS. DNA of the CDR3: TGTGTCAGCAACGACAGATATGGCTACACCTTC. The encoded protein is CVSNDRYGYTF.

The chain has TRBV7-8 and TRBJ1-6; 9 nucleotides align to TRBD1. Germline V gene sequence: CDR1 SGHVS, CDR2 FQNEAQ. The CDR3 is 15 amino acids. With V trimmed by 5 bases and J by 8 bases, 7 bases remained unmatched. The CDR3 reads CASSPYRGLDSPLHF. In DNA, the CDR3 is TGTGCCAGCAGCCCATACAGGGGGCTGGATTCACCCCTCCACTTT.

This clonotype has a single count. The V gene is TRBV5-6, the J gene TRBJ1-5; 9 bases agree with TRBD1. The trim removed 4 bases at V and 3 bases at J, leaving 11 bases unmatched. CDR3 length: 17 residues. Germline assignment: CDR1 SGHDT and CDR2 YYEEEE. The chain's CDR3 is CASSQTFGTGTNQPQHF. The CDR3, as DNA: TGTGCCAGCAGCCAGACTTTTGGGACAGGGACCAATCAGCCCCAGCATTTT.

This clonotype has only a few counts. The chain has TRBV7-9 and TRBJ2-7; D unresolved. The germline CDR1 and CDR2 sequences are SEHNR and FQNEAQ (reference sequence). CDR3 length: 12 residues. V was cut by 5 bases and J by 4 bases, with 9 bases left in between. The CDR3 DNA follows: TGTGCCAGCAGCACTACAGCGTACGAGCAGTACTTC. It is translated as CASSTTAYEQYF. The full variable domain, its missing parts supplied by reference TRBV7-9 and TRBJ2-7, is DTGVSQNPRHKITKRGQNVTFRCDPISEHNRLYWYRQTLGQGPEFLTYFQNEAQLEKSRLLSDRFSAERPKGSFSTLEIQRTEQGDSAMYLCASSTTAYEQYFGPGTRLTVT.

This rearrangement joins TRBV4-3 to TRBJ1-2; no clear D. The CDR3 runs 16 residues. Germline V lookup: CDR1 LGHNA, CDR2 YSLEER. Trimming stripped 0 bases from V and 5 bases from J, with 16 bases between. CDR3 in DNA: TGCGCCAGCAGCCAAGAAGGACCCACTCGCCTATATGGCTACACCTTC. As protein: CASSQEGPTRLYGYTF.

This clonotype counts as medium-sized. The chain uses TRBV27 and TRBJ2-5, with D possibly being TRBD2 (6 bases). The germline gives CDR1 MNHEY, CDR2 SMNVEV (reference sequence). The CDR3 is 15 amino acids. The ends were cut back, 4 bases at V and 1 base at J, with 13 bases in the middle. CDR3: CASSSGGIGQETQYF. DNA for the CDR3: TGTGCCAGCAGTTCGGGCGGGATCGGCCAAGAGACCCAGTACTTC.

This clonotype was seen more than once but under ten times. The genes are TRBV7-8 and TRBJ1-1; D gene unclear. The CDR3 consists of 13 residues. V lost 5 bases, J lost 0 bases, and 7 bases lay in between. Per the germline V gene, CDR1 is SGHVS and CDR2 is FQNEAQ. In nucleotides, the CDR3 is TGTGCCAGCAGCCAAGGAATGAACACTGAAGCTTTCTTT. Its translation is CASSQGMNTEAFF.

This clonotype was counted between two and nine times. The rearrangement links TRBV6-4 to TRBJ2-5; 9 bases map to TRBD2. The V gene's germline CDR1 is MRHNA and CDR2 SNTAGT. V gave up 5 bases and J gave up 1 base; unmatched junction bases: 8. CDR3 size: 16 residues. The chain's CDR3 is CASSKLAGAGQETQYF. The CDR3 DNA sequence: TGTGCCAGCAGTAAATTAGCGGGGGCCGGCCAAGAGACCCAGTACTTC.